The 3 T cell receptor beta chains listed next were all sequenced from one sample in a study of graft-versus-host responses after intestinal transplantation. The graft tissue was processed, and this released both intraepithelial and lamina propria lymphocytes. Clones were read by immunoSEQ multiplex PCR, and TCRdb kept only the in-frame ones, dropping some. The sample gives 17,000 or so clones, approximately 79% of which show up once; 5% to 6.5% is in the top ten. Sample: ileum tissue, taken 17 days after transplant. These receptors all come from a human patient who received an intestinal transplant, so some T cells may come from the graft donor.

This clone appeared a single time. J is TRBJ2-2 and V is TRBV7-2, with D maybe TRBD1 (5 bases). CDR3 length: 13 amino acids. The V end was cut by 4 bases, the J end by 4 bases, with 7 bases between. From germline, CDR1 is SGHTA and CDR2 FQGNSA. DNA of the CDR3: TGTGCCAGCAGCTGGGGCGCCACCGGGGAGCTGTTTTTT. This sequence encodes CASSWGATGELFF.

Comments on this clone: The sample holds other DNA sequences that translate to the same CDR3. V usage is TRBV28 and J usage is TRBJ1-3, with D perhaps matching TRBD1 (5 bases). This CDR3 spans 14 amino acids. Germline values: CDR1 MDHEN, CDR2 SYDVKM. The V gene lost 6 bases and the J gene lost 0 bases, with 9 bases spanning the gap. CDR3 nucleotide sequence: TGTGCCAGCAGCCTGGGGGGCTCTGGAAACACCATATATTTT. Amino acids: CASSLGGSGNTIYF.

The chain has TRBV28 and TRBJ2-7, with D perhaps given as TRBD1 or TRBD2 (5 bases each). The V gene's germline CDR1 is MDHEN and CDR2 SYDVKM. This CDR3 comprises 14 residues. Trimming left V 4 bases short and J 6 bases short, with 16 bases between. Here the CDR3 DNA reads TGTGCCAGCAGTTCCCCCCTCACTAGGGGCGAGCAGTACTTC. It specifies CASSSPLTRGEQYF.